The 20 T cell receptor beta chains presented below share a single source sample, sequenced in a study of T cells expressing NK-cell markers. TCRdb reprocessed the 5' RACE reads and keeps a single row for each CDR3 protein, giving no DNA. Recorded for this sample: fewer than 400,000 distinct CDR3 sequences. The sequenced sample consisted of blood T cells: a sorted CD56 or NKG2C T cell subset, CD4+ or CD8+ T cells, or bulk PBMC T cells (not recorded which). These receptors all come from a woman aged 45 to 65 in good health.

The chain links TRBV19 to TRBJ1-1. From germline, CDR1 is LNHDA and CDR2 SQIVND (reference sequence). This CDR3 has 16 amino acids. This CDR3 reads CASSIHGSVMDTEAFF.

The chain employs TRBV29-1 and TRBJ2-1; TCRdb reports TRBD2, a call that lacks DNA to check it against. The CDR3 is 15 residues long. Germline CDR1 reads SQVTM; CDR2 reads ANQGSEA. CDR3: CSVARGGAGFNEQFF.

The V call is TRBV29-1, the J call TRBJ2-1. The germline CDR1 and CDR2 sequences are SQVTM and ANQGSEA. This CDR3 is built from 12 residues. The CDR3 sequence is CSVVSQNNEQFF.

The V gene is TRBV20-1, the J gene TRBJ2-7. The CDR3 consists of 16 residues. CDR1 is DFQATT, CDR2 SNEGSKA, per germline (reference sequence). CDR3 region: CSASGLGSRSSYEQYF.

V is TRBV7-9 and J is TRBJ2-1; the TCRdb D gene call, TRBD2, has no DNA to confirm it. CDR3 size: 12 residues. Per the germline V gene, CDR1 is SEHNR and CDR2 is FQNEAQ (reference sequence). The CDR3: CASRLIVSGQFF.

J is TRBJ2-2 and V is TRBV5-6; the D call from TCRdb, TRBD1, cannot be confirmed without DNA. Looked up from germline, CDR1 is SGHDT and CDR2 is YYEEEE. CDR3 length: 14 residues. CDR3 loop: CASSFRGTTGELFF.

CDR3 in amino acids: CASSAFQGVEPSPLHF. The V and J genes are TRBV10-2 and TRBJ1-6; the D gene TCRdb calls, TRBD1, cannot be checked with no DNA. Germline V gene sequence: CDR1 WSHSY, CDR2 SAAADI. The CDR3 sequence is 16 residues long.

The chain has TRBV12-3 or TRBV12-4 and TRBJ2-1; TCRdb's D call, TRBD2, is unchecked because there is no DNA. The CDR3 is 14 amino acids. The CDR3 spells CASSLLARRNEQFF.

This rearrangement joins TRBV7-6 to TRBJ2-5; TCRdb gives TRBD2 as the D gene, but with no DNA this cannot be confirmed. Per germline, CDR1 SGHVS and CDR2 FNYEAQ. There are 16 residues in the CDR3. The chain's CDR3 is CASSTSGRALFETQYF.

This CDR3 is CASSFTGAGETQYF. The rearrangement joins TRBV7-9 to TRBJ2-5; TCRdb reports TRBD1, a call that lacks DNA to check it against. The CDR3 sequence is 14 residues long. Germline lookup yields CDR1 SEHNR and CDR2 FQNEAQ (reference sequence).

The CDR3 protein is CASSYSGLDTQYF. V usage is TRBV6-5 and J usage is TRBJ2-3. The germline V gene encodes CDR1 MNHEY and CDR2 SVGAGI. CDR3 size: 13 residues.

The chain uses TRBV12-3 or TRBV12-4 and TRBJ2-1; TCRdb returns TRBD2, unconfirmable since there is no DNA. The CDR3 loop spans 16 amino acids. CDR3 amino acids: CASRQRDYPPMNEQFF.

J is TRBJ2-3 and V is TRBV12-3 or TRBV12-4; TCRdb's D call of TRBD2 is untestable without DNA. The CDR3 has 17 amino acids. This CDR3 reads CASSIPRRGLSTDTQYF.

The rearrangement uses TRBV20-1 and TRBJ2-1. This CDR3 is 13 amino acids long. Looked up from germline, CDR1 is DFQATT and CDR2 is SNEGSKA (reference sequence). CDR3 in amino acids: CSARSQPYNEQFF.

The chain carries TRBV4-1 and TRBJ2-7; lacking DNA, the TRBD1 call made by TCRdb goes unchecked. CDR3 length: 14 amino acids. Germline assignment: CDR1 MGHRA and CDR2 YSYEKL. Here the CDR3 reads CASSAGGGQREQYF.

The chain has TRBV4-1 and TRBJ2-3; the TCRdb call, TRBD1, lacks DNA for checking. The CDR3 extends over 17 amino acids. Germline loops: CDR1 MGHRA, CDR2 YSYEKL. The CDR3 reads CASSQGPQGPSTDTQYF.

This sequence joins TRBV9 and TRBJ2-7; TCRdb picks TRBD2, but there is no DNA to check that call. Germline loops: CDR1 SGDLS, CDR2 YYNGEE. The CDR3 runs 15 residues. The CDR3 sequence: CASSERLAGVDEQYF.

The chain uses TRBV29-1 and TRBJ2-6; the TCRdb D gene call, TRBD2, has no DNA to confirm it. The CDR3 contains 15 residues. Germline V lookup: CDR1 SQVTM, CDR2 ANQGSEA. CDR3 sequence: CSVGSFGGGANVLTF.

The chain's CDR3 is CASSPRLAGEKSYEQYF. The V and J genes are TRBV4-1 and TRBJ2-7; with no DNA, the TCRdb D assignment of TRBD2 cannot be verified. The CDR3 runs 17 residues. Germline V CDR1 and CDR2: MGHRA, YSYEKL.

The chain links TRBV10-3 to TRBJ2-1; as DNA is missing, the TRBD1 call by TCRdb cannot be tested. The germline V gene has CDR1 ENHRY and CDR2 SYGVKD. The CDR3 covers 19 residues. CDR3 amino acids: CAISGDREKSISSYNEQFF.